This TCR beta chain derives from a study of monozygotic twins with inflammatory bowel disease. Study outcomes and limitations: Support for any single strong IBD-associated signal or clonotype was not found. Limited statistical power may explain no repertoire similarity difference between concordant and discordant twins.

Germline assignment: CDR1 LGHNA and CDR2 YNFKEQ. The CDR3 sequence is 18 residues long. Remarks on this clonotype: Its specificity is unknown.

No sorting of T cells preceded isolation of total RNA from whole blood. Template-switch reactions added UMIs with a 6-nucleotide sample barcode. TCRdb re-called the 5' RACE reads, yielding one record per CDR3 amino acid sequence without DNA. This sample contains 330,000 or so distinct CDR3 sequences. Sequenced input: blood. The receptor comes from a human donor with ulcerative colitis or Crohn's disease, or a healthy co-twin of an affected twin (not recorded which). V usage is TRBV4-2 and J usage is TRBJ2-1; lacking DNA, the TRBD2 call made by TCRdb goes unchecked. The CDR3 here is CASSQSRLAGGPYNEQFF.